This T cell receptor beta chain was recorded in a study of control samples from healthy donors and cancer patients. The table came from immunoSEQ multiplex PCR; TCRdb's copy has only in-frame clones and leaves some out. The sample lists some 120,000 clones; 85% to 90% were seen once. Germline V gene data show CDR1 as SNHLY and CDR2 as FYNNEI. The trim removed 7 bases at V and 3 bases at J, leaving 11 bases unmatched. The CDR3 is 15 amino acids. Sequencing was carried out using blood. The chain uses TRBV2 and TRBJ1-2; 7 bases fit TRBD1. The clonotype comes from a woman in her 70s in good health. Here the CDR3 reads CASTRKGAVDYGYTF. The CDR3 DNA reads as TGTGCCAGCACTCGGAAGGGGGCGGTTGACTATGGCTACACCTTC.